These T cell receptor beta chains were read from a single sample in a study of glioma-infiltrating T cells after dendritic cell vaccination. The protocol was immunoSEQ multiplex PCR, while the TCRdb copy is restricted to in-frame clones and leaves out a portion. This table holds 65,000 or so clones, about nine tenths found once. The sample consisted of blood, taken after dendritic cell vaccination. Receptor source: a human donor with glioblastoma. Both conserved end residues are part of each CDR3. The D gene is left open where the match is weak. Clone size appears in some rows only: once, few, many, or a class for an expanded clone.

J gene: TRBJ1-2
D gene: NA
clone size: NA
V gene: TRBV12-5
CDR3 protein: CASGLPTGHYGYTF
CDR3 DNA: TGTGCTAGTGGTTTGCCAACAGGTCACTATGGCTACACCTTC

J gene: TRBJ2-7
D gene: TRBD2
clone size: NA
V gene: TRBV9
CDR3 protein: CASSTSGGGAYEQYF
CDR3 DNA: TGTGCCAGCTCTACTTCGGGCGGGGGGGCCTACGAGCAGTACTTC

J gene: TRBJ2-3
D gene: TRBD2
clone size: once
V gene: TRBV30
CDR3 protein: CAWSPGLAESDTQYF
CDR3 DNA: TGTGCCTGGTCCCCGGGACTAGCGGAGTCAGATACGCAGTATTTT

J gene: TRBJ2-2
D gene: TRBD1
clone size: NA
V gene: TRBV19
CDR3 protein: CASSTGGGELFF
CDR3 DNA: TGTGCCAGTAGTACAGGGGGCGGGGAGCTGTTTTTT

J gene: TRBJ1-5
D gene: TRBD1
clone size: NA
V gene: TRBV4-1
CDR3 protein: CASSPPTGPRSNQPQHF
CDR3 DNA: TGCGCCAGCAGCCCTCCGACAGGGCCCCGAAGCAATCAGCCCCAGCATTTT

J gene: TRBJ1-4
D gene: NA
clone size: NA
V gene: TRBV5-1
CDR3 protein: CASSLEDSGKLFF
CDR3 DNA: TGCGCCAGCAGCTTGGAGGATTCAGGAAAACTGTTTTTT

J gene: TRBJ2-7
D gene: NA
clone size: NA
V gene: TRBV18
CDR3 protein: CASSPLRSSKRYEQYF
CDR3 DNA: TGTGCCAGCTCACCACTGAGGTCTAGTAAGAGGTACGAGCAGTACTTC

J gene: TRBJ2-1
D gene: TRBD1
clone size: NA
V gene: TRBV5-4
CDR3 protein: CASSMGQGLIEQFF
CDR3 DNA: TGTGCCAGCAGCATGGGACAGGGATTAATTGAGCAGTTCTTC

J gene: TRBJ1-1
D gene: TRBD1
clone size: NA
V gene: TRBV6-1
CDR3 protein: CASSERLTGGTEAFF
CDR3 DNA: TGTGCCAGCAGTGAACGGCTGACAGGGGGCACTGAAGCTTTCTTT

J gene: TRBJ1-1
D gene: TRBD1
clone size: NA
V gene: TRBV10-3
CDR3 protein: CAIRRQGRTEAFF
CDR3 DNA: TGTGCCATCCGCCGACAGGGGAGGACTGAAGCTTTCTTT

J gene: TRBJ2-3
D gene: TRBD2
clone size: once
V gene: TRBV7-2
CDR3 protein: CASSPLGGGGPSTDTQYF
CDR3 DNA: TGTGCCAGCAGCCCCCTAGGAGGCGGGGGGCCGAGCACAGATACGCAGTATTTT

J gene: TRBJ1-1
D gene: NA
clone size: NA
V gene: TRBV5-5
CDR3 protein: CASSPMPRTALTEAFF
CDR3 DNA: TGTGCCAGCAGCCCTATGCCCAGGACAGCCCTCACTGAAGCTTTCTTT

J gene: TRBJ2-5
D gene: NA
clone size: NA
V gene: TRBV9
CDR3 protein: CASSVGAAKTQETQYF
CDR3 DNA: TGTGCCAGCAGCGTTGGGGCCGCTAAGACTCAAGAGACCCAGTACTTC

J gene: TRBJ1-1
D gene: TRBD1
clone size: NA
V gene: TRBV11-2
CDR3 protein: CASSPDRAQGAFF
CDR3 DNA: TGTGCCAGCAGCCCTGACAGGGCCCAGGGAGCTTTCTTT

J gene: TRBJ2-7
D gene: NA
clone size: once
V gene: TRBV5-5
CDR3 protein: CASSLGGAQIYEQYF
CDR3 DNA: TGTGCCAGCAGCTTAGGAGGGGCCCAAATCTACGAGCAGTACTTC

J gene: TRBJ1-4
D gene: NA
clone size: NA
V gene: TRBV7-9
CDR3 protein: CASSSQNMAGYEKLFF
CDR3 DNA: TGTGCCAGCAGCTCGCAAAATATGGCAGGGTATGAAAAACTGTTTTTT

J gene: TRBJ1-5
D gene: NA
clone size: NA
V gene: TRBV9
CDR3 protein: CASSHQTLQGTTSNQPQHF
CDR3 DNA: TGTGCCAGCAGCCACCAGACTCTACAGGGAACAACTAGCAATCAGCCCCAGCATTTT

J gene: TRBJ1-5
D gene: TRBD1
clone size: NA
V gene: TRBV30
CDR3 protein: CAWSADRGGQPQHF
CDR3 DNA: TGTGCCTGGAGTGCCGACAGGGGTGGGCAGCCCCAGCATTTT

J gene: TRBJ1-5
D gene: NA
clone size: NA
V gene: TRBV12-5
CDR3 protein: CASGLDREGEDQPQHF
CDR3 DNA: TGTGCTAGTGGTTTGGACAGGGAGGGGGAGGATCAGCCCCAGCATTTT

J gene: TRBJ2-3
D gene: TRBD1
clone size: NA
V gene: TRBV5-5
CDR3 protein: CASSDRGLSTDTQYF
CDR3 DNA: TGTGCCAGCAGTGACAGGGGGTTGAGCACAGATACGCAGTATTTT

J gene: TRBJ2-1
D gene: TRBD1
clone size: few
V gene: TRBV30
CDR3 protein: CARKQGNYNEQFF
CDR3 DNA: TGTGCCCGCAAACAGGGGAATTACAATGAGCAGTTCTTC

J gene: TRBJ2-5
D gene: NA
clone size: NA
V gene: TRBV6-5
CDR3 protein: CASSYGGAETQYF
CDR3 DNA: TGTGCCAGCAGTTACGGGGGGGCAGAGACCCAGTACTTC

J gene: TRBJ1-2
D gene: NA
clone size: NA
V gene: TRBV29-1
CDR3 protein: CSVPDADRNYGYTF
CDR3 DNA: TGCAGCGTCCCTGACGCGGACAGAAACTATGGCTACACCTTC

J gene: TRBJ1-6
D gene: NA
clone size: NA
V gene: TRBV6-5
CDR3 protein: CASSALRGRNSPLHF
CDR3 DNA: TGTGCCAGCAGTGCGCTACGCGGGAGAAATTCACCCCTCCACTTT

J gene: TRBJ2-1
D gene: NA
clone size: NA
V gene: TRBV4-1
CDR3 protein: CASSQVKGTEQFF
CDR3 DNA: TGCGCCAGCAGCCAAGTTAAGGGGACAGAGCAGTTCTTC

J gene: TRBJ2-5
D gene: TRBD2
clone size: few
V gene: TRBV5-1
CDR3 protein: CASSFSGKETQYF
CDR3 DNA: TGCGCCAGCAGCTTTAGCGGGAAGGAGACCCAGTACTTC

J gene: TRBJ1-6
D gene: NA
clone size: NA
V gene: TRBV6-5
CDR3 protein: CASETGGLGNSPLHF
CDR3 DNA: TGTGCCAGCGAGACGGGGGGCTTGGGTAATTCACCCCTCCACTTT

J gene: TRBJ2-2
D gene: TRBD1
clone size: NA
V gene: TRBV27
CDR3 protein: CASSLRGGVGELFF
CDR3 DNA: TGTGCCAGCAGTTTACGAGGGGGCGTCGGGGAGCTGTTTTTT